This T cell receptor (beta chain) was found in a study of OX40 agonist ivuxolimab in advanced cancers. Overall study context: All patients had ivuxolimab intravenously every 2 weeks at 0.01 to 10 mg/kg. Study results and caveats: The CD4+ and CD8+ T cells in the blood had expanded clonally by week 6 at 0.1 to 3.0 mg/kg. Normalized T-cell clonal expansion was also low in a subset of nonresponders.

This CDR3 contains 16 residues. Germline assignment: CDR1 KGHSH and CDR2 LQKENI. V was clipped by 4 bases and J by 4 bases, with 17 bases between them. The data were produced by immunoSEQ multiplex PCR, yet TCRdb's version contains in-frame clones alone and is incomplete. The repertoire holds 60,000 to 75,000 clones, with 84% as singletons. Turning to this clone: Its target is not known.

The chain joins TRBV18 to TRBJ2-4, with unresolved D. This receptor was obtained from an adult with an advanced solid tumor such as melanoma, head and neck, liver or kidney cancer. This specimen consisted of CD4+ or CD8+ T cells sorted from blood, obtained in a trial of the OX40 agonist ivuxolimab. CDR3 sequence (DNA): TGTGCCAGCTCACGTGACAAGGATGTGGAAAAAAACATTCAGTACTTC. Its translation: CASSRDKDVEKNIQYF.